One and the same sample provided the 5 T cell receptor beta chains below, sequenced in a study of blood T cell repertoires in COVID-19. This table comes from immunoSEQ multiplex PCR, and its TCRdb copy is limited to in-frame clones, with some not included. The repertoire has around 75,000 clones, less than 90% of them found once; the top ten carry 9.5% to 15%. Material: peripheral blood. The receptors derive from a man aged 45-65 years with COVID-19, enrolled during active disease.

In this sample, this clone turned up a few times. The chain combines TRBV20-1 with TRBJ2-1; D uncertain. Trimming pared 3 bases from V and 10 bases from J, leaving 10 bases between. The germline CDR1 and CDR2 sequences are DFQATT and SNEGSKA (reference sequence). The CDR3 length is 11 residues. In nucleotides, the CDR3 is TGCAGTGCTAGTTTGCTATGGGAGCAGTTCTTC. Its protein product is CSASLLWEQFF.

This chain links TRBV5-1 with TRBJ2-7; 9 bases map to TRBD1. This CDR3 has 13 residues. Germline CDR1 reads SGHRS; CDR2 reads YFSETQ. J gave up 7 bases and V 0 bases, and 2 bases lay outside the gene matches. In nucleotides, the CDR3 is TGCGCCAGCAGCTTGGCGGACAGGGGTGAGCAGTACTTC. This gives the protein CASSLADRGEQYF.

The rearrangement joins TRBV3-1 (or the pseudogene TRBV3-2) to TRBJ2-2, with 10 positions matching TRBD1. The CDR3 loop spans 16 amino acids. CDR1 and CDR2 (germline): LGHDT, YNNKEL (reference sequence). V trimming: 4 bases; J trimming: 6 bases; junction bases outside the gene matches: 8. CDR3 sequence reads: CASSPPGQGWAGELFF. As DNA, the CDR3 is TGTGCCAGCAGCCCACCGGGACAGGGGTGGGCCGGGGAGCTGTTTTTT.

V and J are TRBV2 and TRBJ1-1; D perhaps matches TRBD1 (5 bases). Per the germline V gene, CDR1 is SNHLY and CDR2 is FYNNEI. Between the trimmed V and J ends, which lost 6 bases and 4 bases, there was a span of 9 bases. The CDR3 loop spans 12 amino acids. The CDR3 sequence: CASSPGFTEAFF. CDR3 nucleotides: TGTGCCAGCAGCCCAGGGTTCACTGAAGCTTTCTTT.

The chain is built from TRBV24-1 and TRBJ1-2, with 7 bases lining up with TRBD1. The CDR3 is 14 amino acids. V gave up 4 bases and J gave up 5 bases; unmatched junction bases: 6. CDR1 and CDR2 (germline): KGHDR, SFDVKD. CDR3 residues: CATSEPDRKYGYTF. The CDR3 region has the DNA TGTGCCACCAGTGAACCGGACAGGAAATATGGCTACACCTTC.